Following are 14 T cell receptor beta chains from one sample sequenced in a study of T-cell reconstitution after alpha-beta-depleted transplantation in children. The TCRbeta library was prepared with unique molecular identifiers. TCRdb analysed the PCR reads with MiXCR anew, one entry per CDR3 protein. This sample has roughly 200,000 distinct CDR3 sequences, with just over 14% found just once. This specimen was PBMCs from the stem cell graft donor, taken from the stem cell graft. The source is a human donor who donated a stem cell graft to a child with acute lymphoblastic leukemia.

The rearrangement links TRBV3-1 to TRBJ2-7, with 7 nucleotides matching TRBD2. The ends lost 0 bases at V and 3 bases at J; junction bases unmatched: 11. CDR1 and CDR2 (germline): LGHDT, YNNKEL (reference sequence). The CDR3 length is 17 residues. CDR3 coding DNA: TGTGCCAGCAGCCAAGAAACCTGGGGGGGAGACGACTACGAGCAGTACTTC. Residues: CASSQETWGGDDYEQYF.

Ten or more counts support this clonotype. Here the CDR3 DNA reads TGTGCCAGCAGCTCCGGGTCTGAAAAACTGTTTTTT. The encoded protein is CASSSGSEKLFF. J is TRBJ1-4 and V is TRBV7-9; D call uncertain. V was trimmed by 4 bases and J by 7 bases, leaving 7 bases between them. CDR3 length equals 12 residues. The V gene's germline CDR1 is SEHNR and CDR2 FQNEAQ (reference sequence).

In DNA form, the CDR3 reads TGCAGCGGCGCCCAGACTAGCGGGAGACGAGATACGCAGTATTTT. Amino acid sequence: CSGAQTSGRRDTQYF. The gene calls are TRBV29-1 and TRBJ2-3; 12 positions match TRBD2. V was pared by 7 bases and J by 5 bases, with 10 bases of the junction left unmatched. Germline assignment: CDR1 SQVTM and CDR2 ANQGSEA. The CDR3 extends over 15 amino acids.

There are many counts of this clonotype. V usage is TRBV5-1 and J usage is TRBJ2-7; 9 bases map to TRBD1. CDR3 length: 14 amino acids. Per the germline V gene, CDR1 is SGHRS and CDR2 is YFSETQ. V shed 0 bases and J 6 bases; nucleotides not matched to a gene: 4. The CDR3 region has the DNA TGCGCCAGCAGCTTGGTGGGACAGGGAGGCGAGCAGTACTTC. Translated, it gives CASSLVGQGGEQYF.

This clonotype was seen many times. This chain links TRBV15 with TRBJ1-5; a weak D match, TRBD1 (5 bases). Germline V CDR1 and CDR2: LNHNV, YYDKDF (reference sequence). This CDR3 spans 15 amino acids. Trimming stripped 5 bases from V and 0 bases from J, with 11 bases between. The CDR3 spells CATSGGRYSNQPQHF. DNA for the CDR3: TGTGCCACCAGCGGGGGACGTTATAGCAATCAGCCCCAGCATTTT. The variable domain in full, completed from reference TRBV15 and TRBJ1-5, reads DAMVIQNPRYQVTQFGKPVTLSCSQTLNHNVMYWYQQKSSQAPKLLFHYYDKDFNNEADTPDNFQSRRPNTSFCFLDIRSPGLGDTAMYLCATSGGRYSNQPQHFGDGTRLSIL.

A word on this clonotype: It may be a read error: a sequence one base away is much more abundant. This chain links TRBV5-1 with TRBJ2-3, with 7 bases fitting TRBD2. The V segment lost 6 bases and the J segment 4 bases; nucleotides outside the gene matches: 11. Germline-derived CDR1 and CDR2 are SGHRS and YFSETQ. The CDR3 has 15 residues. The CDR3 is CASNLQNSGSDTQYF. DNA for the CDR3: TGCGCCAGCAACTTACAGAATAGCGGGTCAGATACGCAGTATTTT.

This clonotype was seen many times. This chain links TRBV6-1 with TRBJ1-1; D might be TRBD1 (5 bases). The CDR3 loop spans 15 amino acids. V was shortened by 6 bases and J by 4 bases, with 18 bases between the two germline ends. Germline CDR1 MNHNS, CDR2 SASEGT. The CDR3 loop reads CASRRRGGIGTEAFF. The CDR3 DNA sequence: TGTGCCAGCAGACGCCGGGGGGGAATAGGCACTGAAGCTTTCTTT.

This clonotype occurred a few times. V usage is TRBV29-1 and J usage is TRBJ2-2; unclear D gene. The CDR3 sequence is 11 residues long. V lost 4 bases, J lost 2 bases, and 2 bases lay in between. CDR1 is SQVTM and CDR2 is ANQGSEA in the germline V gene. DNA of the CDR3: TGCAGCGTTGGTAACACCGGGGAGCTGTTTTTT. This codes for CSVGNTGELFF.

This clonotype was picked up many times. This chain links TRBV20-1 with TRBJ2-3; 8 bases align to TRBD2. The V and J ends lost 0 bases and 5 bases, in that order; junction bases with no gene match: 10. Germline V CDR1 and CDR2: DFQATT, SNEGSKA (reference sequence). This CDR3 is built from 16 residues. In DNA, the CDR3 is TGCAGTGCTAGAGATCTGGGACTAGAGGCACGAGATACGCAGTATTTT. As protein: CSARDLGLEARDTQYF.

This clonotype was recorded many times. This sequence joins TRBV5-6 and TRBJ1-1; 7 positions match TRBD1. Germline CDR1 is SGHDT and CDR2 is YYEEEE. The CDR3 contains 15 residues. Germline trimming cut 6 bases from V and 0 bases from J; bases unmatched to any gene: 8. In nucleotides, the CDR3 is TGTGCCAGCACAATTTACAGGGGCGTGAACACTGAAGCTTTCTTT. Its translation is CASTIYRGVNTEAFF. The entire variable domain, with the rest obtained from reference TRBV5-6 and TRBJ1-1, is as follows: DAGVTQSPTHLIKTRGQQVTLRCSPKSGHDTVSWYQQALGQGPQFIFQYYEEEERQRGNFPDRFSGHQFPNYSSELNVNALLLGDSALYLCASTIYRGVNTEAFFGQGTRLTVV.

This clonotype was counted ten times or more. The chain links TRBV12-3 or TRBV12-4 to TRBJ2-4; the match to TRBD2 covers 9 bases. The J segment lost 3 bases and the V segment lost 7 bases, leaving 4 bases of the junction unmatched. The CDR3 is 14 amino acids. The CDR3 DNA reads as TGTGCCAGCACTCATAGCGGGGGCAAAAACATTCAGTACTTC. It translates to CASTHSGGKNIQYF.

The chain links TRBV10-3 to TRBJ2-2; 10 bases map to TRBD2. Looked up from germline, CDR1 is ENHRY and CDR2 is SYGVKD. The CDR3 extends over 17 amino acids. Trimming took 0 bases from V and 5 from J; bases not matched to a gene: 6. The CDR3, as DNA: TGTGCCATCAGTGAGTCGCTGCGGACTAGCGGTACCGGGGAGCTGTTTTTT. It yields the protein CAISESLRTSGTGELFF.

The V call is TRBV10-3, the J call TRBJ2-7; perhaps TRBD1 as D (5 bases). This CDR3 has 14 residues. CDR1 ENHRY and CDR2 SYGVKD come from the germline V gene. The V end lost 2 bases, the J end lost 5 bases, and 13 bases lay between the germline ends. The DNA for the CDR3 is TGTGCCATCAGTGAGACAGGAGCCCTTGACGAGCAGTACTTC. Its protein is CAISETGALDEQYF.

This chain joins TRBV30 and TRBJ2-1; D is unresolved. The germline CDR1 and CDR2 sequences are GTSNPN and SVGIG (reference sequence). CDR3 length: 14 residues. Trimming took off 5 bases at V and 3 bases at J, with 14 bases between the two ends. The CDR3 DNA sequence: TGTGCCTGGGCACAGCAGCAGCTCTACAATGAGCAGTTCTTC. Its translation is CAWAQQQLYNEQFF. The variable domain in full, with the rest retrieved from reference TRBV30 and TRBJ2-1, is SQTIHQWPATLVQPVGSPLSLECTVEGTSNPNLYWYRQAAGRGLQLLFYSVGIGQISSEVPQNLSASRPQDRQFILSSKKLLLSDSGFYLCAWAQQQLYNEQFFGPGTRLTVL.